A single sample gave rise to the 5 T cell receptor beta chains below, sequenced in a study of blood T cell repertoires in COVID-19. TCRdb keeps only in-frame clones here, not all; method: immunoSEQ multiplex PCR. Of under 400,000 clones listed, 90% were seen once; the top ten hold less than 3.5%. The source material was peripheral blood. These receptors all stem from a woman aged 30 to 39 with COVID-19, enrolled during active disease.

The CDR3 DNA reads as TGTGCCAGCAGCTCGTCGACAGGGAGTAATGAAAAACTGTTTTTT. Encoded protein: CASSSSTGSNEKLFF. The J gene is TRBJ1-4, the V gene TRBV11-2; 7 bases match TRBD1. Germline CDR1 reads SGHAT; CDR2 reads FQNNGV. CDR3 length: 15 amino acids. Germline trimming cut 4 bases from V and 4 bases from J; bases unmatched to any gene: 6.

This chain links TRBV4-2 with TRBJ1-6; no reliable D call. Germline assignment: CDR1 LGHNA and CDR2 YNFKEQ. The CDR3 is 14 residues long. Between the trimmed V and J ends, which lost 0 bases and 7 bases, there was a span of 7 bases. The CDR3 spells CASSQDSGNSPLHF. Written as DNA, the CDR3 is TGTGCCAGCAGCCAAGATTCGGGGAATTCACCCCTCCACTTT.

This clone was counted a few times. The genes are TRBV4-2 and TRBJ1-6; 11 nucleotides align to TRBD1. The J segment lost 8 bases and the V segment lost 1 base, leaving 1 base of the junction unmatched. The CDR3 spans 15 residues. The V gene's germline CDR1 is LGHNA and CDR2 YNFKEQ. CDR3 sequence: CASSQGTGGDSPLHF. CDR3 sequence (DNA): TGTGCCAGCAGCCAAGGGACAGGGGGCGATTCACCCCTCCACTTT.

The chain employs TRBV4-2 and TRBJ2-6; TRBD2 matches at 8 bases. The junction had 4 bases not matched to a gene; V was cut back by 0 bases and J by 0 bases. From germline, CDR1 is LGHNA and CDR2 YNFKEQ. The CDR3 is made up of 18 amino acids. This CDR3 is CASSQDREGFSGANVLTF. CDR3 sequence (DNA): TGTGCCAGCAGCCAAGATCGGGAGGGTTTCTCTGGGGCCAACGTCCTGACTTTC.

The chain combines TRBV7-2 with TRBJ2-1; 10 positions match TRBD2. With 3 bases clipped from V and 4 bases from J, the junction kept 6 bases outside the gene matches. The CDR3 spans 16 residues. Germline-derived CDR1 and CDR2 are SGHTA and FQGNSA. CDR3 loop: CASSFSSGRTYNEQFF. The CDR3 region has the DNA TGTGCCAGCAGCTTCAGTAGCGGGAGGACGTACAATGAGCAGTTCTTC.